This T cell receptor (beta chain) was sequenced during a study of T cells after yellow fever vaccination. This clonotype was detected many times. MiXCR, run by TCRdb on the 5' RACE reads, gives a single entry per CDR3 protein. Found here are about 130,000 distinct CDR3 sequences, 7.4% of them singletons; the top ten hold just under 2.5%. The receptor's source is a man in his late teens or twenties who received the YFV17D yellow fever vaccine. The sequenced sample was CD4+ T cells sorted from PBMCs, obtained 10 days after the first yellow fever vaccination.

The CDR3 reads CSALGHGAHEKLFF. The CDR3 bases are TGCAGTGCTCTCGGGCACGGGGCACATGAAAAACTGTTTTTT. The chain employs TRBV20-1 and TRBJ1-4; possible D gene TRBD1, 5 bases. V lost 5 bases and J 6 bases, leaving 16 bases between the germline ends. The CDR3 runs 14 residues. Looked up from germline, CDR1 is DFQATT and CDR2 is SNEGSKA (reference sequence).